These T cell receptor beta chains were read from a single sample in a study of CD8+ T cells in alopecia areata. Clones were sequenced by immunoSEQ multiplex PCR, and TCRdb holds only the in-frame ones, with some missing. Found here are some 130,000 clones, about 46% of them singletons; the top ten hold about 19%. Specimen: CD8+ T cells sorted from blood, collected at week 0. These receptors came from a human donor with alopecia areata. Both conserved end residues are part of each CDR3. Each record gives: V gene, J gene, D gene, clone size, CDR3 DNA, CDR3 protein. A D gene is named only where the DNA matches it firmly. Size is omitted from some rows. Given values are once, few, many or a class for expanded clones.

v_gene: TRBV9; j_gene: TRBJ2-5; d_gene: -; abundance: -; CDR3nt: TGTGCCAGCAGCGGAGGTGGCGAGACCCAGTACTTC; CDR3aa: CASSGGGETQYF
v_gene: TRBV5-4; j_gene: TRBJ2-7; d_gene: -; abundance: -; CDR3nt: TGTGCCAGCAGCTACTGGGGGACCACTTACGAGCAGTACTTC; CDR3aa: CASSYWGTTYEQYF
v_gene: TRBV30; j_gene: TRBJ1-5; d_gene: -; abundance: few; CDR3nt: TGTGCCTGGAACTCGGGGGATAGCAATCAGCCCCAGCATTTT; CDR3aa: CAWNSGDSNQPQHF
v_gene: TRBV19; j_gene: TRBJ2-5; d_gene: -; abundance: -; CDR3nt: TGTGCCAGTAGTTTGACTGGGGCCTGGGGAGAGACCCAGTACTTC; CDR3aa: CASSLTGAWGETQYF
v_gene: TRBV7-6; j_gene: TRBJ2-7; d_gene: -; abundance: -; CDR3nt: TGTGCCAGCAGCTTAGGGGTGGACGAGCAGTACTTC; CDR3aa: CASSLGVDEQYF
v_gene: TRBV30; j_gene: TRBJ1-1; d_gene: -; abundance: -; CDR3nt: TGTGCCTGGGCACCAGGGGCCGGGACTGAAGCTTTCTTT; CDR3aa: CAWAPGAGTEAFF
v_gene: TRBV7-9; j_gene: TRBJ2-1; d_gene: -; abundance: few; CDR3nt: TGTGCCAGCCTGGGGCAGTGGTCCTACAATGAGCAGTTCTTC; CDR3aa: CASLGQWSYNEQFF
v_gene: TRBV2; j_gene: TRBJ1-2; d_gene: TRBD1; abundance: few; CDR3nt: TGTGCCAGCAGCTGGACAGGGAGCGGCTACACCTTC; CDR3aa: CASSWTGSGYTF
v_gene: TRBV5-1; j_gene: TRBJ2-7; d_gene: -; abundance: once; CDR3nt: TGCGCCAGCAGCACCCAGGGTGGCGAGCAGTACTTC; CDR3aa: CASSTQGGEQYF
v_gene: TRBV29-1; j_gene: TRBJ2-5; d_gene: -; abundance: -; CDR3nt: TGCAGCGTGGTCAAAGAGACCCAGTACTTC; CDR3aa: CSVVKETQYF
v_gene: TRBV6-5; j_gene: TRBJ2-1; d_gene: -; abundance: -; CDR3nt: TGTGCCAGCCGCGAGGGGGGCCGGGGAAATGAGCAGTTCTTC; CDR3aa: CASREGGRGNEQFF
v_gene: TRBV6-5; j_gene: TRBJ1-5; d_gene: -; abundance: -; CDR3nt: TGTGCCAGCAGTTCTGACAGGACAAATCAGCCCCAGCATTTT; CDR3aa: CASSSDRTNQPQHF
v_gene: TRBV29-1; j_gene: TRBJ1-1; d_gene: -; abundance: -; CDR3nt: TGCAGCGTTGAAGATCGGTCGGCCTTCGAAGCTTTCTTT; CDR3aa: CSVEDRSAFEAFF
v_gene: TRBV9; j_gene: TRBJ2-2; d_gene: TRBD1; abundance: many; CDR3nt: TGTGCCAGCAGCGTAAATCGACAGGGGAACACCGGGGAGCTGTTTTTT; CDR3aa: CASSVNRQGNTGELFF
v_gene: TRBV5-1; j_gene: TRBJ1-1; d_gene: -; abundance: -; CDR3nt: TGCGCCAGCAGCTTGCCGGGTTCGAACACTGAAGCTTTCTTT; CDR3aa: CASSLPGSNTEAFF
v_gene: TRBV7-9; j_gene: TRBJ2-7; d_gene: -; abundance: -; CDR3nt: TGTGCCAGCAGCTTAGGACTTATCGAGCAGTACTTC; CDR3aa: CASSLGLIEQYF
v_gene: TRBV30; j_gene: TRBJ2-7; d_gene: -; abundance: -; CDR3nt: TGTGCCTGGAGTGTCGGCGGAGCCTACGAGCAGTACTTC; CDR3aa: CAWSVGGAYEQYF
v_gene: TRBV7-2; j_gene: TRBJ2-5; d_gene: TRBD1; abundance: -; CDR3nt: TGTGCCAGCAGTCCCGGGACAGGGAAAGAGACCCAGTACTTC; CDR3aa: CASSPGTGKETQYF
v_gene: TRBV6-5; j_gene: TRBJ1-1; d_gene: -; abundance: few; CDR3nt: TGTGCCAGCAGTTCCCCCCGTGGGAGGGTTGAAGCTTTCTTT; CDR3aa: CASSSPRGRVEAFF
v_gene: TRBV30; j_gene: TRBJ1-2; d_gene: TRBD1; abundance: -; CDR3nt: TGTGCCTGGACAAGACAGGGTATCTATGGCTACACCTTC; CDR3aa: CAWTRQGIYGYTF
v_gene: TRBV7-9; j_gene: TRBJ2-1; d_gene: -; abundance: few; CDR3nt: TGTGCCAGCAGCACACAGGGACCAGGTGAGCAGTTCTTC; CDR3aa: CASSTQGPGEQFF
v_gene: TRBV9; j_gene: TRBJ1-1; d_gene: -; abundance: -; CDR3nt: TGTGCCAGCAGCGCCCAGGGTTCGGGGACTGAAGCTTTCTTT; CDR3aa: CASSAQGSGTEAFF
v_gene: TRBV29-1; j_gene: TRBJ2-5; d_gene: -; abundance: few; CDR3nt: TGCAGCGTTGACGGGGTCGGAGAGACCCAGTACTTC; CDR3aa: CSVDGVGETQYF
v_gene: TRBV30; j_gene: TRBJ2-5; d_gene: -; abundance: -; CDR3nt: TGTGCCTGGAGTGTGGACTCTCAAGAGACCCAGTACTTC; CDR3aa: CAWSVDSQETQYF
v_gene: TRBV30; j_gene: TRBJ2-1; d_gene: -; abundance: few; CDR3nt: TGTGCCTGGAGTGTTGGAGGGGACGGTGAGCAGTTCTTC; CDR3aa: CAWSVGGDGEQFF
v_gene: TRBV27; j_gene: TRBJ2-7; d_gene: TRBD2; abundance: -; CDR3nt: TGTGCCAGCAGTTTAGACTCTAGCGGGGGGCCAATGGAGCAGTACTTC; CDR3aa: CASSLDSSGGPMEQYF
v_gene: TRBV2; j_gene: TRBJ2-3; d_gene: TRBD1; abundance: -; CDR3nt: TGTGCCAGCAGTCACCGGGACAGGCTAGATACGCAGTATTTT; CDR3aa: CASSHRDRLDTQYF
v_gene: TRBV4-3; j_gene: TRBJ1-4; d_gene: -; abundance: few; CDR3nt: TGCGCCAGCAGCCACAACTACGGACCGAATGAAAAACTGTTTTTT; CDR3aa: CASSHNYGPNEKLFF
v_gene: TRBV5-1; j_gene: TRBJ1-5; d_gene: TRBD1; abundance: few; CDR3nt: TGCGCCAGCAGCTTGGAGAGGGCGACAGGGAAAGGTCAGCCCCAGCATTTT; CDR3aa: CASSLERATGKGQPQHF
v_gene: TRBV29-1; j_gene: TRBJ2-2; d_gene: -; abundance: -; CDR3nt: TGCAGCGTTGAAGATCTCCCCGGGGAGCTGTTTTTT; CDR3aa: CSVEDLPGELFF
v_gene: TRBV7-6; j_gene: TRBJ2-3; d_gene: -; abundance: -; CDR3nt: TGTGCCAGCAGCTTCCATGTAAGAGACCCAGGCACAGATACGCAGTATTTT; CDR3aa: CASSFHVRDPGTDTQYF
v_gene: TRBV19; j_gene: TRBJ1-4; d_gene: -; abundance: many; CDR3nt: TGTGCCAGTCGAAGTCCAGGGTTAGATGAAAAACTGTTTTTT; CDR3aa: CASRSPGLDEKLFF
v_gene: TRBV29-1; j_gene: TRBJ1-2; d_gene: -; abundance: -; CDR3nt: TGCAGCGTTGAAGGTGGGGCAGGGATCAATCGCTATGGCTACACCTTC; CDR3aa: CSVEGGAGINRYGYTF
v_gene: TRBV28; j_gene: TRBJ1-5; d_gene: -; abundance: few; CDR3nt: TGTGCCAGCACCCAAGGGTGGAGTCAGCCCCAGCATTTT; CDR3aa: CASTQGWSQPQHF
v_gene: TRBV29-1; j_gene: TRBJ1-5; d_gene: TRBD1; abundance: few; CDR3nt: TGCAGCGTTGAAGACGTCAGGGGGCGCAGCAATCAGCCCCAGCATTTT; CDR3aa: CSVEDVRGRSNQPQHF
v_gene: TRBV30; j_gene: TRBJ1-2; d_gene: TRBD1; abundance: -; CDR3nt: TGTGCCTGGAGACCCCCGGACAGGGCCTATGGCTACACCTTC; CDR3aa: CAWRPPDRAYGYTF
v_gene: TRBV30; j_gene: TRBJ2-7; d_gene: -; abundance: -; CDR3nt: TGTGCCTGCGCATGTCTTAGGAGCTCCTACGAGCAGTACTTC; CDR3aa: CACACLRSSYEQYF
v_gene: TRBV7-9; j_gene: TRBJ2-2; d_gene: TRBD2; abundance: few; CDR3nt: TGTGCCAGCACCCTTGGGACTAGCTTCTGGGAGCTGTTTTTT; CDR3aa: CASTLGTSFWELFF
v_gene: TRBV6-5; j_gene: TRBJ2-3; d_gene: -; abundance: -; CDR3nt: TGTGCCAGCAGTTTCCTCGCGGGGATCACAGATACGCAGTATTTT; CDR3aa: CASSFLAGITDTQYF
v_gene: TRBV7-2; j_gene: TRBJ1-2; d_gene: -; abundance: -; CDR3nt: TGTGCCAGCAGCTTAGGAGGGGGGGACGGCTACACCTTC; CDR3aa: CASSLGGGDGYTF
v_gene: TRBV23-1; j_gene: TRBJ2-2; d_gene: -; abundance: few; CDR3nt: TGCGCCAGCAGTCAACAACTAACCGGGGAGCTGTTTTTT; CDR3aa: CASSQQLTGELFF
v_gene: TRBV7-9; j_gene: TRBJ1-1; d_gene: -; abundance: -; CDR3nt: TGTGCCAGCAACCCGACAGAGATGAACACTGAAGCTTTCTTT; CDR3aa: CASNPTEMNTEAFF
v_gene: TRBV30; j_gene: TRBJ2-2; d_gene: TRBD1; abundance: -; CDR3nt: TGTGCCTGGAGTGTGGGGACAGGGAACACCGGGGAGCTGTTTTTT; CDR3aa: CAWSVGTGNTGELFF
v_gene: TRBV29-1; j_gene: TRBJ2-5; d_gene: TRBD1; abundance: -; CDR3nt: TGCAGCGTTTCGGGACAGGGCAAGGAAGAGACCCAGTACTTC; CDR3aa: CSVSGQGKEETQYF
v_gene: TRBV30; j_gene: TRBJ1-1; d_gene: -; abundance: -; CDR3nt: TGTGCCGGGTGGACGGAGATGAACACTGAAGCTTTCTTT; CDR3aa: CAGWTEMNTEAFF
v_gene: TRBV30; j_gene: TRBJ2-7; d_gene: -; abundance: -; CDR3nt: TGTGCCTGGAGTTGGCCCGAATGGGTCGAGCAGTACTTC; CDR3aa: CAWSWPEWVEQYF
v_gene: TRBV27; j_gene: TRBJ1-6; d_gene: -; abundance: few; CDR3nt: TGTGCCAGCAGTTCCCGGCAGGGCAATTCACCCCTCCACTTT; CDR3aa: CASSSRQGNSPLHF
v_gene: TRBV10-3; j_gene: TRBJ2-2; d_gene: TRBD1; abundance: few; CDR3nt: TGTGCCATCAGCCGGGACAGGGACACCGGGGAGCTGTTTTTT; CDR3aa: CAISRDRDTGELFF
v_gene: TRBV13; j_gene: TRBJ2-7; d_gene: -; abundance: few; CDR3nt: TGTGCCAGCAGCATGGGACGGACCTACGAGCAGTACTTC; CDR3aa: CASSMGRTYEQYF
v_gene: TRBV27; j_gene: TRBJ2-7; d_gene: -; abundance: -; CDR3nt: TGTGCCAGCACGGACAACTCCTACGAGCAGTACTTC; CDR3aa: CASTDNSYEQYF
v_gene: TRBV6-6; j_gene: TRBJ1-6; d_gene: -; abundance: -; CDR3nt: TGTGCCAGCAGTTACCCCGAGCCACCCCTCCACTTT; CDR3aa: CASSYPEPPLHF
v_gene: TRBV7-9; j_gene: TRBJ2-1; d_gene: -; abundance: -; CDR3nt: TGTGCCAGCAGCTTTCGCGGGCAGGCCTACAATGAGCAGTTCTTC; CDR3aa: CASSFRGQAYNEQFF
v_gene: TRBV6-4; j_gene: TRBJ2-3; d_gene: TRBD1; abundance: -; CDR3nt: TGTGCCAGCAGTGCCGGGACAGGGGGCCCAGATACGCAGTATTTT; CDR3aa: CASSAGTGGPDTQYF
v_gene: TRBV2; j_gene: TRBJ2-7; d_gene: -; abundance: few; CDR3nt: TGTGCCAGCACCCCACAGGGAACCTACGAGCAGTACTTC; CDR3aa: CASTPQGTYEQYF
v_gene: TRBV4-1; j_gene: TRBJ1-3; d_gene: -; abundance: few; CDR3nt: TGCGCCAGCAGCCTCCTACAGGGTACTGGAAACACCATATATTTT; CDR3aa: CASSLLQGTGNTIYF
v_gene: TRBV7-6; j_gene: TRBJ2-6; d_gene: TRBD1; abundance: -; CDR3nt: TGTGCCAGCAGACCCGGACAGGGGGGGGCCAACGTCCTGACTTTC; CDR3aa: CASRPGQGGANVLTF
v_gene: TRBV30; j_gene: TRBJ1-5; d_gene: -; abundance: once; CDR3nt: TGTGCCTGGAGTGTATCGGTTAGCAATCAGCCCCAGCATTTT; CDR3aa: CAWSVSVSNQPQHF
v_gene: TRBV15; j_gene: TRBJ2-5; d_gene: -; abundance: few; CDR3nt: TGTGCCACCAGCAGAGATAACAACCAAGAGACCCAGTACTTC; CDR3aa: CATSRDNNQETQYF
v_gene: TRBV29-1; j_gene: TRBJ2-7; d_gene: -; abundance: few; CDR3nt: TGCAGCGTTGAATTGGTGGATAGCTCCTACGAGCAGTACTTC; CDR3aa: CSVELVDSSYEQYF